This T cell receptor beta chain was profiled in a study of cytomegalovirus exposure and HLA in healthy donors. About the study: Among the roughly 370 genotyped donors, about 81% were placed in the Caucasian-associated ancestry cluster. Study observations and caveats: V- and J-gene trimming in TCR beta was tied to a missense DCLRE1C variant by an analysis performed later. A later analysis appeared to link common viral pathogens to several of the most significant clusters.

Of note for this clone: Antigen specificity is unknown.

PCR amplification relied on 60 Vbeta primers (plus 13 Jbeta primers). The method was immunoSEQ multiplex PCR; TCRdb's version includes in-frame clones alone and lacks a portion of them. The sample has 150,000 to 200,000 clones; 85% are singletons. The sequence was collected from a woman aged 45-59 years in good health and CMV-seronegative. The sequencing sample was made of PBMCs.

In nucleotides, the CDR3 is TGTGCCAGCAGCTTAGGATCCAGCGGTGACAATGAGCAGTTCTTC. Translated: CASSLGSSGDNEQFF. The V call is TRBV7-9, the J call TRBJ2-1, with D possibly matching TRBD2 (5 bases). V was cut by 1 base and J by 5 bases, with 12 bases left in between. This CDR3 has 15 residues. Germline CDR1 SEHNR, CDR2 FQNEAQ (reference sequence).